This TCR beta chain was retrieved from a study of metastatic and nonmetastatic thyroid tumors. Study as a whole: Repertoires from blood and tumor or nodule tissue of malignant and benign thyroid patients were compared.

Until they underwent thyroid surgery, no patient had received any treatment. Study results and limitations: As reported, TCR beta diversity in blood and tumor was significantly higher in malignant thyroid tumors than in benign nodules.

V lost 2 bases and J lost 6, with 19 bases in between. Germline V lookup: CDR1 LNHDA, CDR2 SQIVND (reference sequence). The CDR3 runs 17 residues. There are many counts of this clone. Its antigen is still unknown. Per the authors' pipeline: The distant-metastasis classifier for papillary thyroid cancer was built from CDR3 differences across clinicopathological groups. With MiXCR, TCRdb reprocessed the PCR reads. The V and J calls here are based on TCRdb, not the publication. The data show 30,000 to 35,000 clones, with 17% seen just once and around 6.6% held by the top ten. Sequenced material: blood. The chain is built from TRBV19 and TRBJ2-2, with D perhaps given as TRBD1 or TRBD2 (6 bases each). This TCR came from a female donor with papillary thyroid cancer or a benign thyroid nodule (not recorded which). Some clones in this sample may be carry-over from other donors' samples. DNA for the CDR3: TGTGCCAGTAGTATATGGATTGGGGGGCGGGGAGCCGGGGAGCTGTTTTTT. This encodes CASSIWIGGRGAGELFF.